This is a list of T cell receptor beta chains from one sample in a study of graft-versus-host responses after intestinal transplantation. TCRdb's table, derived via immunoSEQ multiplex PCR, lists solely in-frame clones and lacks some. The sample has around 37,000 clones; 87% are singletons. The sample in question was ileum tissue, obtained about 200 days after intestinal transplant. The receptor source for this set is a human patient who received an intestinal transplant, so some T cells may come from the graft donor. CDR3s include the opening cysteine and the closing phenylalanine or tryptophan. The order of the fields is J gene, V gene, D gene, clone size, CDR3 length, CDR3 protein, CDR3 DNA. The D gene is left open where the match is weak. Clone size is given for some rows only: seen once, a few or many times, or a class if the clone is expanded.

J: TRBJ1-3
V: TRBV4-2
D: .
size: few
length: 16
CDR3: CASSQDLGVTGNTIYF
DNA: TGTGCCAGCAGCCAAGACTTAGGGGTAACAGGAAACACCATATATTTT

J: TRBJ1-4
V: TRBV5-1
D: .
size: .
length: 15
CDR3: CASSLGVTHNEKLFF
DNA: TGCGCCAGCAGCTTGGGTGTGACCCATAATGAAAAACTGTTTTTT

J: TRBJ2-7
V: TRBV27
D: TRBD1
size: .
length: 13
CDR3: CASSKGQTYEQYF
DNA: TGTGCCAGCAGTAAGGGACAGACCTACGAGCAGTACTTC

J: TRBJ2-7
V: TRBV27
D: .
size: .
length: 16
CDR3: CASSPVGQAVAYEQYF
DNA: TGTGCCAGCAGTCCGGTGGGGCAGGCAGTTGCCTACGAGCAGTACTTC

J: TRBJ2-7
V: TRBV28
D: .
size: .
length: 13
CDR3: CASRGTLSYEQYF
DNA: TGTGCCAGCAGGGGGACACTCTCCTACGAGCAGTACTTC

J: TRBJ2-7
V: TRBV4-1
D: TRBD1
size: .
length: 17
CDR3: CASSHLPLDRDSYEQYF
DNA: TGCGCCAGCAGCCACCTACCCCTAGACAGGGACTCCTACGAGCAGTACTTC

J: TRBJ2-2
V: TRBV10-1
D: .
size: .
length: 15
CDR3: CASSESWLASGELFF
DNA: TGCGCCAGCAGTGAGTCTTGGCTAGCGAGCGGGGAGCTGTTTTTT

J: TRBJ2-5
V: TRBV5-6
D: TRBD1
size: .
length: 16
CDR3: CASSFRQGIGGETQYF
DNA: TGTGCCAGCAGCTTTCGACAGGGGATCGGAGGAGAGACCCAGTACTTC

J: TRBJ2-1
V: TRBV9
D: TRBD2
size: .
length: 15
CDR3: CASSVGGLAGDEQFF
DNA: TGTGCCAGCAGCGTAGGAGGACTAGCCGGGGATGAGCAGTTCTTC

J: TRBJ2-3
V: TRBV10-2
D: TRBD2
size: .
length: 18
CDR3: CASSAGLAGATSTDTQYF
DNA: TGCGCCAGCAGTGCCGGGCTAGCGGGTGCCACTAGCACAGATACGCAGTATTTT

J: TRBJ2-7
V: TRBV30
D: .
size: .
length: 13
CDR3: CAWSPLPPYEQYF
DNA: TGTGCCTGGAGTCCCCTCCCCCCCTACGAGCAGTACTTC

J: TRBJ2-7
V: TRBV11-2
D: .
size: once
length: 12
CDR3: CASSAREHEQYF
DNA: TGTGCCAGCAGCGCCAGGGAGCACGAGCAGTACTTC

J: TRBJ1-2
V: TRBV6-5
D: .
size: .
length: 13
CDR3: CASSRGPRYGYTF
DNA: TGTGCCAGCAGCCGGGGGCCGCGCTATGGCTACACCTTC

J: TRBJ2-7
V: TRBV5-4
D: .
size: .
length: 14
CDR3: CASSRDVAWYEQYF
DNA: TGTGCCAGCAGTCGGGACGTAGCCTGGTACGAGCAGTACTTC

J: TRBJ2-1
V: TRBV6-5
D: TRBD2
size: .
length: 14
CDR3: CASSLGLAGNEQFF
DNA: TGTGCCAGCAGTTTGGGCCTAGCGGGAAATGAGCAGTTCTTC

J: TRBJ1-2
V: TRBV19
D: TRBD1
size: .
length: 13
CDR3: CASSPRTGDGYTF
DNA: TGTGCCAGTAGTCCTCGGACAGGGGATGGCTACACCTTC

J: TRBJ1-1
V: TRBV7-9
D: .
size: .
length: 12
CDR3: CASSSEGLEAFF
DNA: TGTGCCAGCAGCTCCGAGGGCCTTGAAGCTTTCTTT

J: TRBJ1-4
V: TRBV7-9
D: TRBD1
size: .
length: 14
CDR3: CASSWTGTNEKLFF
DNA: TGTGCCAGCAGTTGGACAGGGACTAATGAAAAACTGTTTTTT

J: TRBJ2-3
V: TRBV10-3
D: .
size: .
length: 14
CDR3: CASSGEIRTDTQYF
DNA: TGTGCCAGCTCTGGGGAAATTCGCACAGATACGCAGTATTTT

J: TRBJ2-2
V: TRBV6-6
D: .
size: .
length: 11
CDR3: CASSLTGELFF
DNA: TGTGCCAGCAGTTTAACCGGGGAGCTGTTTTTT

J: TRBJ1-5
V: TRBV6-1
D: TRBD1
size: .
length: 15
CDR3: CASSPTGALNQPQHF
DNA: TGTGCCAGCAGCCCGACAGGGGCCCTAAATCAGCCCCAGCATTTT

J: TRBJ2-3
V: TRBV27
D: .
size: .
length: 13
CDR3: CASSLGVTDTQYF
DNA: TGTGCCAGCAGTTTAGGGGTCACAGATACGCAGTATTTT

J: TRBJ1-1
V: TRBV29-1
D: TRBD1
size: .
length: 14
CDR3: CSVMRGLWDTEAFF
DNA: TGCAGCGTTATGAGGGGGCTTTGGGACACTGAAGCTTTCTTT

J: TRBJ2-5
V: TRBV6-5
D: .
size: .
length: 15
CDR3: CASSYSLDRGETQYF
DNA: TGTGCCAGCAGTTACTCCCTTGACCGGGGAGAGACCCAGTACTTC

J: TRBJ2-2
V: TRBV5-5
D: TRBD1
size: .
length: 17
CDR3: CASSEGQGTASRGELFF
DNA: TGTGCCAGCAGCGAAGGACAGGGGACGGCCTCCCGCGGGGAGCTGTTTTTT

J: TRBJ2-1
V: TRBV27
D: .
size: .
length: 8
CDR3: CASKTSFF
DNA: TGTGCCAGCAAAACCTCGTTCTTC

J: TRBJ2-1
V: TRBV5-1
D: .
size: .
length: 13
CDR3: CASRERGGNEQFF
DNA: TGCGCCAGCAGGGAGAGGGGGGGCAATGAGCAGTTCTTC

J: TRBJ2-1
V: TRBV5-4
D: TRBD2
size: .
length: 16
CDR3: CASSITGLALYNEQFF
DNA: TGTGCCAGCAGCATCACCGGACTAGCGTTATACAATGAGCAGTTCTTC

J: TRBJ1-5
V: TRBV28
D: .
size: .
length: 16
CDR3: CASSLDMGGSWQPQHF
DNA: TGTGCCAGCAGTTTAGATATGGGGGGCTCTTGGCAGCCCCAGCATTTT

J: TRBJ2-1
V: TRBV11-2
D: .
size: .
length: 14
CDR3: CASSVRVNYNEQFF
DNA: TGTGCCAGCAGCGTGCGCGTCAACTACAATGAGCAGTTCTTC

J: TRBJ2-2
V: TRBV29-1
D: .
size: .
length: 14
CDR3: CSVELQGEAGELFF
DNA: TGCAGCGTTGAATTGCAGGGTGAGGCCGGGGAGCTGTTTTTT

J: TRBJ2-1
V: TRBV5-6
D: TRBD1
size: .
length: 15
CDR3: CASSFRDRGPNEQFF
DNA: TGTGCCAGCAGCTTCCGGGACAGGGGGCCCAATGAGCAGTTCTTC

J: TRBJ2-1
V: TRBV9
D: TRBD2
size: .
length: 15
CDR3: CASSPGGSSYNEQFF
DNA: TGTGCCAGCAGCCCGGGGGGGAGCTCCTACAATGAGCAGTTCTTC

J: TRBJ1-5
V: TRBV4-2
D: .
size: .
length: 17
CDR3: CASSQGLWGGGNQPQHF
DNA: TGTGCCAGCAGCCAAGGTCTGTGGGGGGGAGGCAATCAGCCCCAGCATTTT

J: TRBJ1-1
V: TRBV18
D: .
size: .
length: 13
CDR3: CASSPNGNTEAFF
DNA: TGTGCCAGCTCACCAAATGGGAACACTGAAGCTTTCTTT

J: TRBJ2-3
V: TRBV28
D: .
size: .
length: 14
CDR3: CATFTTRDTDTQYF
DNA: TGTGCCACCTTCACGACCAGGGACACAGATACGCAGTATTTT

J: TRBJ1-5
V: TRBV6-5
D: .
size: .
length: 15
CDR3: CASSYSVSSNQPQHF
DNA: TGTGCCAGCAGTTACTCGGTCAGTTCCAATCAGCCCCAGCATTTT

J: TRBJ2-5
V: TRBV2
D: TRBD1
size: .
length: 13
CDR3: CASSAGQGGEQYF
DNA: TGTGCCAGCAGTGCTGGACAGGGTGGGGAGCAGTACTTC

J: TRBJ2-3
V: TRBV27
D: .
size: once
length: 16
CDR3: CASSFVRPLLTDTQYF
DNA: TGTGCCAGCAGTTTTGTCCGGCCTCTGCTCACAGATACGCAGTATTTT

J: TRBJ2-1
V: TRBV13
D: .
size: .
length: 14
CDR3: CASSWELYNNEQFF
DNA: TGTGCCAGCAGCTGGGAGCTATATAACAATGAGCAGTTCTTC

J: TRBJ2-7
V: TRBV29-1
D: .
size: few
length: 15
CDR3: CSVHLTGESSYEQYF
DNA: TGCAGCGTCCACCTTACAGGAGAATCCTCCTACGAGCAGTACTTC

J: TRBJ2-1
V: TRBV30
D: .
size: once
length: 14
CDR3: CAWSVVGGGDEQFF
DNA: TGTGCCTGGAGTGTAGTTGGGGGGGGCGATGAGCAGTTCTTC